Listed below are T cell receptor beta chains from one sample, sequenced in a study of blood T cell repertoires in COVID-19. Assay: immunoSEQ multiplex PCR; the TCRdb copy retains only in-frame clones and omits some. The sample has around 450,000 clones, roughly 87% seen once. The specimen sequenced was PBMCs or T cells enriched from blood (not recorded which). The receptor source for this set is a woman between 18 and 29 years old who had recovered from COVID-19. Both conserved end residues are part of each CDR3. D genes are given only for firm matches. Part of the rows lack a size; the others show once, few, many or a class for expanded clones.

CDR3 DNA: TGTGCCAGCCAATGGGGCGGACAGGGCTATGGCTACACCTTC
CDR3 protein: CASQWGGQGYGYTF
D gene: TRBD1
clone size: NA
J gene: TRBJ1-2
V gene: TRBV2

CDR3 DNA: TGCGCCAGCAGCCCGGACTACTTAAACTACGAGCAGTACTTC
CDR3 protein: CASSPDYLNYEQYF
D gene: NA
clone size: once
J gene: TRBJ2-7
V gene: TRBV5-1

CDR3 DNA: TGCGCCAGCAGCTTGGAAGGAGAAGTGGTCGCAGATACGCAGTATTTT
CDR3 protein: CASSLEGEVVADTQYF
D gene: NA
clone size: NA
J gene: TRBJ2-3
V gene: TRBV5-1

CDR3 DNA: TGTGCCAGCAGCCCCTGGACAGGGAGTAGCACCGGGGAGCTGTTTTTT
CDR3 protein: CASSPWTGSSTGELFF
D gene: TRBD1
clone size: NA
J gene: TRBJ2-2
V gene: TRBV3-1/TRBV3-2

CDR3 DNA: TGTGCCAGCAGTCCGCGATCGGACAGGGTCCGCAGGAGAGCAGAGGATGAAGCTTTCTTT
CDR3 protein: CASSPRSDRVRRRAEDEAFF
D gene: TRBD1
clone size: NA
J gene: TRBJ1-1
V gene: TRBV6-6

CDR3 DNA: TGTGCCAGCAGTTACTCGAGTGTAGGGGACACCATATATTTT
CDR3 protein: CASSYSSVGDTIYF
D gene: NA
clone size: NA
J gene: TRBJ1-3
V gene: TRBV6-6

CDR3 DNA: TGTGCCAGCAGTCCAGGACAGGGAGGGGGCTACACCTTC
CDR3 protein: CASSPGQGGGYTF
D gene: TRBD1
clone size: NA
J gene: TRBJ1-2
V gene: TRBV27

CDR3 DNA: TGTGCCTGGAGTGACAAGAACACTGAAGCTTTCTTT
CDR3 protein: CAWSDKNTEAFF
D gene: NA
clone size: few
J gene: TRBJ1-1
V gene: TRBV30

CDR3 DNA: TGCGCCAGCGCATGGACTTCCGGGACAACAGTGACCGAGCAGTACTTC
CDR3 protein: CASAWTSGTTVTEQYF
D gene: NA
clone size: NA
J gene: TRBJ2-7
V gene: TRBV5-1

CDR3 DNA: TGTGCCAGTACCCGGACAGGGGGGTTCGACACCATATATTTT
CDR3 protein: CASTRTGGFDTIYF
D gene: TRBD1
clone size: NA
J gene: TRBJ1-3
V gene: TRBV19

CDR3 DNA: TGTGCCAGCAGCGCGATGGACAGGAACGAGCAGTACTTC
CDR3 protein: CASSAMDRNEQYF
D gene: TRBD1
clone size: NA
J gene: TRBJ2-7
V gene: TRBV5-8

CDR3 DNA: TGCGCCAGCAGCTTGGAGGCCGGGACACCAGACTTC
CDR3 protein: CASSLEAGTPDF
D gene: NA
clone size: NA
J gene: TRBJ2-7
V gene: TRBV5-1

CDR3 DNA: TGTGCCAGCAGCTCCCGGGACAGGGGGCTCAATGAGCAGTTCTTC
CDR3 protein: CASSSRDRGLNEQFF
D gene: TRBD1
clone size: NA
J gene: TRBJ2-1
V gene: TRBV7-2